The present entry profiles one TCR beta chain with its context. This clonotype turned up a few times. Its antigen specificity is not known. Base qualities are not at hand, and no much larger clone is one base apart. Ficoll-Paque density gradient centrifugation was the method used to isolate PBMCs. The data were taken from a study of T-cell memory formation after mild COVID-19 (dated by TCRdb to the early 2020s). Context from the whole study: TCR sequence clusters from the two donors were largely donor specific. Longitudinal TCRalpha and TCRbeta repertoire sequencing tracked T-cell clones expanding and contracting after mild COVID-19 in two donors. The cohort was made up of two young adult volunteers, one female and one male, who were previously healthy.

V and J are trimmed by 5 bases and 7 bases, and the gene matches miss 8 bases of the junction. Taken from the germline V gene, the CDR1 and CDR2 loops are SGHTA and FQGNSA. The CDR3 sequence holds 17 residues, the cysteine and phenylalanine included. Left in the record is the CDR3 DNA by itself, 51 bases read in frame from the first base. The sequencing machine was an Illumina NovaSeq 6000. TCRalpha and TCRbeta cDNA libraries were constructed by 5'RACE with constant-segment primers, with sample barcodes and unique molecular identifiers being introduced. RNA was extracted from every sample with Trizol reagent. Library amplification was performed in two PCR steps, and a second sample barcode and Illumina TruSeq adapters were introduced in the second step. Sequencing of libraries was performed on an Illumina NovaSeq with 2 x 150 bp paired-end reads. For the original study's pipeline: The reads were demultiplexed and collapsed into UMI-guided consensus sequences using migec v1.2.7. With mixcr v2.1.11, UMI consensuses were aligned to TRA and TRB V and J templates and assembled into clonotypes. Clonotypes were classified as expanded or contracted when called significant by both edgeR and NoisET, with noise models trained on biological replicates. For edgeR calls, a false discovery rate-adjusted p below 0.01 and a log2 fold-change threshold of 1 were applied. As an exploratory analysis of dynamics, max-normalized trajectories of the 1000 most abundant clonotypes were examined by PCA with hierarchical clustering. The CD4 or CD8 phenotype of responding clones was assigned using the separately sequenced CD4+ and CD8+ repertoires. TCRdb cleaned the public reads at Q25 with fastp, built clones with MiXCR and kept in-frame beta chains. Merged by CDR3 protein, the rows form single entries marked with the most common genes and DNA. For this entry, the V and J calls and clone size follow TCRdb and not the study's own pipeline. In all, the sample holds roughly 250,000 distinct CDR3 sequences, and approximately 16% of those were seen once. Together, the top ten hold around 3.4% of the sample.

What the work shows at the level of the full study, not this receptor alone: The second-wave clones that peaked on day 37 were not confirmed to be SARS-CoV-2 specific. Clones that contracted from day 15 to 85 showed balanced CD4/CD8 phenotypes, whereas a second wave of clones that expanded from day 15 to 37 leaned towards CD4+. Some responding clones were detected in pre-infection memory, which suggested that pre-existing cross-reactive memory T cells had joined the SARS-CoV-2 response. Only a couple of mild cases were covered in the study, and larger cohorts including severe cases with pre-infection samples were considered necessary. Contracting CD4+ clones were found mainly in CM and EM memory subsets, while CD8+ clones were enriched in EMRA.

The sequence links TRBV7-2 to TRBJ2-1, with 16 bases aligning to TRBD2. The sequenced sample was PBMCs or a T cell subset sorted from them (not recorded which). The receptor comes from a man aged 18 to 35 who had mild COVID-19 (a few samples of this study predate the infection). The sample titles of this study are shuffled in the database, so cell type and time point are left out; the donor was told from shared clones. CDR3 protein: CASSRGLAGGAGNEQFF. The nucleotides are TGTGCCAGCAGCCGGGGACTAGCGGGGGGGGCAGGGAATGAGCAGTTCTTC.